Below, 21 T cell receptor beta chains from the same sample are listed, as sequenced in a study of control samples from healthy donors and cancer patients. Produced via immunoSEQ multiplex PCR; TCRdb's table is partial and in-frame only. The sample carries 150,000 or so clones, 85% to 95% recorded once. Sequenced: blood. All receptors come from a man between 50 and 59 years old in good health.

V is TRBV18 and J is TRBJ2-7; D may be TRBD2 (5 bases). This CDR3 contains 13 residues. The V gene's germline CDR1 is KGHSH and CDR2 LQKENI. Trimming cost V 5 bases and J 7 bases, with 15 bases left between them. The CDR3 DNA follows: TGTGCCAGCTCAAGGACTCCTTCGGGGGAGCAGTACTTC. Protein product: CASSRTPSGEQYF.

This chain uses TRBV19 with TRBJ1-6; D is ambiguous. The germline V gene encodes CDR1 LNHDA and CDR2 SQIVND (reference sequence). There are 17 residues in the CDR3. V lost 7 bases and J lost 2, with 18 bases in between. The CDR3 is CASKDGRIGAYNSPLHF. The CDR3 nucleotides are TGTGCCAGTAAGGACGGACGCATAGGAGCCTATAATTCACCCCTCCACTTT.

This clone showed up just a few times. The chain has TRBV4-1 and TRBJ2-3; D uncertain. V lost 1 base and J 6 bases, leaving 11 bases between the germline ends. CDR3 length: 14 amino acids. The germline V gene has CDR1 MGHRA and CDR2 YSYEKL. The DNA for the CDR3 is TGCGCCAGCAGCCAAGTAACTCCCGCGGATACGCAGTATTTT. Amino acids: CASSQVTPADTQYF.

The V gene is TRBV24-1, the J gene TRBJ2-6; D perhaps matches TRBD1 (5 bases). The CDR3 extends over 18 amino acids. The germline V gene has CDR1 KGHDR and CDR2 SFDVKD. V dropped 2 bases and J dropped 0 bases, with 13 bases sitting between them. The CDR3 coding sequence is TGTGCCACCAGTGATTCACTGACAGTGAGCTCTGGGGCCAACGTCCTGACTTTC. Its translation is CATSDSLTVSSGANVLTF.

The chain recombines TRBV9 with TRBJ1-1; D is perhaps TRBD1 (6 bases). CDR3 size: 18 residues. V was clipped by 0 bases and J by 4 bases, with 22 bases between them. In germline, CDR1 is SGDLS, CDR2 YYNGEE. CDR3 DNA: TGTGCCAGCAGCGTAGCTACCAGAACGGGGGGCTCGGGCACTGAAGCTTTCTTT. Translating gives CASSVATRTGGSGTEAFF.

The chain has TRBV7-3 and TRBJ2-1; D gene ambiguous. V was shortened by 2 bases and J by 6 bases, with 8 bases between the two germline ends. CDR1 is SGHTA and CDR2 is FQGTGA in the germline V gene. This CDR3 comprises 13 residues. CDR3 region: CASSLPPGNEQFF. DNA for the CDR3: TGTGCCAGCAGCTTACCGCCCGGCAATGAGCAGTTCTTC. The whole variable domain, filled in from reference TRBV7-3 and TRBJ2-1, reads GAGVSQTPSNKVTEKGKYVELRCDPISGHTALYWYRQSLGQGPEFLIYFQGTGAADDSGLPNDRFFAVRPEGSVSTLKIQRTERGDSAVYLCASSLPPGNEQFFGPGTRLTVL.

The chain has TRBV7-6 and TRBJ2-7; TRBD1 matches at 8 bases. CDR1 SGHVS and CDR2 FNYEAQ come from the germline V gene. The junction had 11 bases not matched to a gene; V was cut back by 5 bases and J by 5 bases. The length of the CDR3 is 15 residues. CDR3 loop: CASSPSGGPLDEQYF. CDR3 in DNA: TGTGCCAGCAGCCCGTCAGGGGGCCCGCTTGACGAGCAGTACTTC.

The chain carries TRBV7-6 and TRBJ2-3; the D is unclear. V was clipped by 1 base and J by 5 bases, with 16 bases between them. There are 16 residues in the CDR3. Germline values: CDR1 SGHVS, CDR2 FNYEAQ. CDR3 amino acids: CASSLGVSVSGDTQYF. CDR3 sequence (DNA): TGTGCCAGCAGCTTAGGGGTATCCGTATCGGGAGATACGCAGTATTTT.

The chain links TRBV3-1 (or the pseudogene TRBV3-2) to TRBJ2-7; 7 bases are shared with TRBD2. Germline CDR1 is LGHDT and CDR2 is YNNKEL (reference sequence). V shed 4 bases and J 4 bases; nucleotides not matched to a gene: 4. The length of the CDR3 is 13 residues. The chain's CDR3 is CASSPGLVYEQYF. DNA for the CDR3: TGTGCCAGCAGCCCAGGACTAGTTTACGAGCAGTACTTC.

The chain has TRBV5-1 and TRBJ2-5; 14 positions agree with TRBD2. With 4 bases clipped from V and 5 bases from J, the junction kept 13 bases outside the gene matches. Germline CDR1 SGHRS, CDR2 YFSETQ. The CDR3 is 18 residues long. CDR3 region: CASSTGTSGRGGGETQYF. CDR3 DNA: TGCGCCAGCAGCACAGGGACTAGCGGGAGAGGTGGTGGTGAGACCCAGTACTTC.

The chain is built from TRBV15 and TRBJ1-2, with 8 bases aligning to TRBD1. Losses at the gene ends were 1 base for V and 2 bases for J; bases not matched to a gene: 6. The CDR3 is 16 amino acids. The V gene's germline CDR1 is LNHNV and CDR2 YYDKDF (reference sequence). The CDR3 nucleotides are TGTGCCACCAGCAGAGCAGGGGGCGGTTTGAACTATGGCTACACCTTC. Translation gives CATSRAGGGLNYGYTF.

The chain uses TRBV10-3 and TRBJ1-1, with D possibly matching TRBD1 (5 bases). Trimming left V 6 bases short and J 5 bases short, with 13 bases between. This CDR3 comprises 13 residues. Germline V gene data show CDR1 as ENHRY and CDR2 as SYGVKD. CDR3 region: CAISQGVRTEAFF. The CDR3 DNA reads TGTGCCATCAGCCAGGGTGTACGGACTGAAGCTTTCTTT.

The chain links TRBV18 to TRBJ1-2; 7 nucleotides align to TRBD1. This CDR3 is built from 14 residues. With V trimmed by 4 bases and J by 4 bases, 6 bases remained unmatched. Germline loops: CDR1 KGHSH, CDR2 LQKENI. Here the CDR3 DNA reads TGTGCCAGCTCACTCGACAGGGTAGGCTATGGCTACACCTTC. Amino acid sequence: CASSLDRVGYGYTF.

The chain links TRBV10-3 to TRBJ1-5; 8 bases map to TRBD1. Germline trimming cut 10 bases from V and 1 base from J; bases unmatched to any gene: 12. CDR3 size: 16 residues. Looked up from germline, CDR1 is ENHRY and CDR2 is SYGVKD. The DNA of the CDR3 is TGTGCCACCTCCGGAACAGGGGGTAGCAGCAATCAGCCCCAGCATTTT. Its protein product is CATSGTGGSSNQPQHF.

The chain employs TRBV10-3 and TRBJ2-7; the D call may be TRBD1 or TRBD2 (6 bases each). The germline V and J ends were trimmed by 4 bases and 5 bases, with 21 bases remaining between them. The germline CDR1 and CDR2 sequences are ENHRY and SYGVKD. The CDR3 sequence is 16 residues long. The CDR3 region has the DNA TGTGCCATCAGTGGGACAGCGGGTATAACGGCCCACGAGCAGTACTTC. This sequence encodes CAISGTAGITAHEQYF.

This rearrangement joins TRBV5-4 to TRBJ2-3, with TRBD2 matching 8 bases. This CDR3 region has 16 residues. Germline loops: CDR1 SGHNT, CDR2 YYREEE (reference sequence). V lost 6 bases to trimming and J lost 4 bases; unmatched junction nucleotides: 13. The CDR3 protein is CASTLSGRAGADTQYF. Here the CDR3 DNA reads TGTGCCAGCACCCTTTCCGGGAGGGCCGGTGCAGATACGCAGTATTTT.

Only one count was recorded for this clone. The chain recombines TRBV5-1 with TRBJ2-1; D might be TRBD1 (5 bases). V lost 4 bases and J 1 base, leaving 12 bases between the germline ends. The CDR3 is made up of 15 amino acids. In germline, CDR1 is SGHRS, CDR2 YFSETQ. The CDR3, as DNA: TGCGCCAGCAGCGAGGAAGCAGGGTCCTACAATGAGCAGTTCTTC. Residues: CASSEEAGSYNEQFF.

This sequence joins TRBV6-5 and TRBJ2-1; perhaps TRBD2 as D (6 bases). V lost 6 bases and J lost 2, with 11 bases in between. Germline V lookup: CDR1 MNHEY, CDR2 SVGAGI. CDR3 length: 14 residues. The CDR3 region is CASSERLAYNEQFF. As DNA, the CDR3 is TGTGCCAGCAGCGAGAGACTAGCCTACAATGAGCAGTTCTTC.

This clone was recorded only once. This rearrangement joins TRBV5-5 to TRBJ1-4; tentative D call: TRBD1 (5 bases). This CDR3 region has 15 residues. The germline gives CDR1 SGHKS, CDR2 YYEKEE (reference sequence). V gave up 0 bases and J gave up 6 bases, with 12 bases separating them. CDR3: CASSLDGGEYEKLFF. The CDR3 DNA follows: TGTGCCAGCAGCTTGGATGGGGGGGAATATGAAAAACTGTTTTTT.

This chain uses TRBV3-1 (or the pseudogene TRBV3-2) with TRBJ2-3; the D is unclear. Trimming cost V 1 base and J 1 base, with 12 bases left between them. This CDR3 has 16 amino acids. Germline loops: CDR1 LGHDT, CDR2 YNNKEL (reference sequence). The DNA of the CDR3 is TGTGCCAGCAGCCAAGGCTTGGCCCTCGGCACAGATACGCAGTATTTT. This encodes CASSQGLALGTDTQYF.

The chain combines TRBV10-3 with TRBJ1-1, with no clear D. V was pared by 7 bases and J by 0 bases, with 12 bases between. CDR1 and CDR2 (germline): ENHRY, SYGVKD. The CDR3 runs to 14 residues. In nucleotides, the CDR3 is TGTGCCATCATGGGAGGTACGGTGAACACTGAAGCTTTCTTT. Protein: CAIMGGTVNTEAFF.